Many counts were recorded for the clone carrying this T cell receptor (beta chain). What it binds is unknown. The sample is drawn from a study of early T cells in non-severe SARS-CoV-2 infection. About the study: Unsorted whole blood bulk RNA was sequenced, with unpaired chains. Overall study results and limits: Anti-spike CD8 responses were favored in VDJdb matching, and private and CD4 specificities were missed.

V lost 4 bases to trimming and J lost 0 bases, with 17 bases between them. CDR1 KGHDR and CDR2 SFDVKD come from the germline V gene. The CDR3 loop spans 18 amino acids. Individually, cDNA molecules had unique molecular identifiers attached to them. In TCRdb, the 5' RACE reads were re-called with MiXCR into one record per CDR3 protein. The sample has about 40,000 distinct CDR3 sequences; about 6% are singletons. The V call is TRBV24-1, the J call TRBJ2-2, with D uncertain. The sample consisted of whole blood, taken at baseline. The source of this sequence is an adult who was a healthcare worker with PCR-confirmed SARS-CoV-2 infection or an uninfected control (not recorded which). Here the CDR3 DNA reads TGTGCCACCAGTGACCGCACCGGCCCAGTAGCGAACACCGGGGAGCTGTTTTTT. It translates to CATSDRTGPVANTGELFF.